Described below is a single TCR beta chain sequence and its context. Some clones are missing from TCRdb's copy, which holds only in-frame ones; the method was immunoSEQ multiplex PCR. The data contain 150,000 to 180,000 clones, roughly 71% of them singletons. This CDR3 contains 12 residues. The J segment lost 10 bases and the V segment lost 3 bases, leaving 4 bases of the junction unmatched. The germline V gene encodes CDR1 MNHNS and CDR2 SASEGT. The data were obtained in a study of blood T cell repertoires in COVID-19. Study summary: The origin of the acute and convalescent COVID-19 samples was the United States, Italy and Spain.

This sequence was found in a woman of 80 years or more with acute or convalescent COVID-19. Sequencing used peripheral blood. V and J are TRBV6-1 and TRBJ1-1, with 8 bases that match TRBD1. This chain's CDR3 is CASSEWGQVAFF. CDR3 nucleotides: TGTGCCAGCAGTGAGTGGGGACAGGTAGCTTTCTTT.